This T cell receptor (beta chain) was profiled in a study of OX40 agonist ivuxolimab in advanced cancers. Notes on the study in general: Still undetermined is the antigen specificity of the expanded peripheral T cells. Clonal expansion from baseline to week 6 occurred in both CD4+ and CD8+ T cells.

The table came from immunoSEQ multiplex PCR; TCRdb's copy has only in-frame clones and leaves some out. This sample carries about 69,000 clones, 90% of them seen once, and the ten largest clones take about 10%. Sampling of blood occurred at baseline, cycle 4 day 1, and cycle 7 day 1. V lost 0 bases, J lost 3 bases, and 10 bases lay in between. Germline CDR1 is SGHNT and CDR2 is YYREEE (reference sequence). CDR3 length: 14 amino acids. Concerning this clone: Its antigen is still unknown.

Source: CD4+ or CD8+ T cells sorted from blood, taken in a trial of the OX40 agonist ivuxolimab. The chain joins TRBV5-4 to TRBJ2-7, with D perhaps TRBD2 (7 bases). This clonotype originated in an adult with an advanced solid tumor such as melanoma, head and neck, liver or kidney cancer. CDR3 region: CASSLGGGDYEQYF. The CDR3 DNA follows: TGTGCCAGCAGCTTGGGGGGGGGCGACTACGAGCAGTACTTC.